This is a list of T cell receptor beta chains from one sample in a study of blood T cell repertoires in COVID-19. The repertoire was sequenced with immunoSEQ multiplex PCR; TCRdb's copy has only in-frame clones and lacks some. The sample yields about 270,000 clones, 81% seen once. Specimen: peripheral blood. These receptors all come from an older woman with active or convalescent COVID-19. CDR3s include the opening cysteine and the closing phenylalanine or tryptophan. A D gene is named only where the DNA matches it firmly. The size entry is marked missing in some rows and otherwise reads once, few, many or a size class.

J: TRBJ1-3
V: TRBV13
D: -
size: few
DNA: TGTGCCAGCAGCTTAGGACAGATCTCTGGAAACACCATATATTTT
CDR3: CASSLGQISGNTIYF

J: TRBJ1-1
V: TRBV12-3/TRBV12-4
D: -
size: -
DNA: TGTGCCAGCAGTTTAAATGGCAGGGAAGCTTTCTTT
CDR3: CASSLNGREAFF

J: TRBJ2-7
V: TRBV6-5
D: TRBD2
size: -
DNA: TGTGCCTCCAACCGGGACTATGCATACGAGCAGTACTTC
CDR3: CASNRDYAYEQYF

J: TRBJ1-5
V: TRBV5-8
D: -
size: many
DNA: TGTGCCAGCAGCTCCGGACAGACGTATAGCAATCAGCCCCAGCATTTT
CDR3: CASSSGQTYSNQPQHF

J: TRBJ1-5
V: TRBV3-1/TRBV3-2
D: -
size: -
DNA: TGTGCCAGCAGCCCCCAAATAGGCAATCAGCCCCAGCATTTT
CDR3: CASSPQIGNQPQHF

J: TRBJ2-3
V: TRBV9
D: TRBD2
size: -
DNA: TGTGCCAGCAGCTTTAGAGCGGGAGGGGCTCCAGATACGCAGTATTTT
CDR3: CASSFRAGGAPDTQYF

J: TRBJ2-5
V: TRBV6-2/TRBV6-3
D: -
size: -
DNA: TGTGCCAGCAGCCACTCCCGGTTCCAAGAGACCCAGTACTTC
CDR3: CASSHSRFQETQYF

J: TRBJ1-2
V: TRBV28
D: TRBD1
size: -
DNA: TGTGCCAGCAGTTCAACTGGGACAGGGGTGTCCACCTTC
CDR3: CASSSTGTGVSTF

J: TRBJ1-1
V: TRBV19
D: TRBD1
size: -
DNA: TGTGCCAGTAGTCACCCACTTGGACAGGGTAGAACTGAAGCTTTCTTT
CDR3: CASSHPLGQGRTEAFF

J: TRBJ1-2
V: TRBV10-3
D: -
size: few
DNA: TGTGCCATCAGTGAAGGCGGGGGCCTGGATGGCTACACCTTC
CDR3: CAISEGGGLDGYTF

J: TRBJ2-5
V: TRBV7-2
D: -
size: few
DNA: TGTGCCAGCAGCTTAGGGCAGGCAGGAAAATTGGACCAGTACTTC
CDR3: CASSLGQAGKLDQYF

J: TRBJ1-2
V: TRBV7-2
D: TRBD1
size: -
DNA: TGTGCCAGCAGCTTAGAGGGGGCGGGTAACTATGGCTACACCTTC
CDR3: CASSLEGAGNYGYTF

J: TRBJ2-7
V: TRBV2
D: TRBD1
size: -
DNA: TGTGCCAGCAGGACAGGGGGCTACGAGCAGTACTTC
CDR3: CASRTGGYEQYF

J: TRBJ1-2
V: TRBV10-3
D: -
size: few
DNA: TGTGCCATCAGTGAGTCGGGTCGACAGGCTCATGGCTACACCTTC
CDR3: CAISESGRQAHGYTF

J: TRBJ2-7
V: TRBV11-2
D: -
size: -
DNA: TGTGCCAGCACCCCACGGACACCTACCTACGAGCAGTACTTC
CDR3: CASTPRTPTYEQYF

J: TRBJ2-1
V: TRBV27
D: -
size: -
DNA: TGTGCCAGCAGGGTTTTCATACTTTACTCCTACAATGAGCAGTTCTTC
CDR3: CASRVFILYSYNEQFF

J: TRBJ2-5
V: TRBV5-1
D: TRBD1
size: -
DNA: TGCGCCAGCAGCTCTGGACAGGGGAGAGAGACCCAGTACTTC
CDR3: CASSSGQGRETQYF

J: TRBJ2-3
V: TRBV27
D: -
size: few
DNA: TGTGCCACATTCGGACAGACAGATACGCAGTATTTT
CDR3: CATFGQTDTQYF

J: TRBJ1-1
V: TRBV3-1/TRBV3-2
D: -
size: -
DNA: TGTGCCAGCAGTCGGGGGGGCGACACTGAAGCTTTCTTT
CDR3: CASSRGGDTEAFF

J: TRBJ2-3
V: TRBV19
D: -
size: -
DNA: TGTGCCAGTAGTCTCGCCTCTGCGGGCGCAGATACGCAGTATTTT
CDR3: CASSLASAGADTQYF

J: TRBJ2-3
V: TRBV5-8
D: -
size: -
DNA: TGTGCCAGCAGCTTGGAGGGCAGGGATACAGATACGCAGTATTTT
CDR3: CASSLEGRDTDTQYF

J: TRBJ2-2
V: TRBV7-8
D: TRBD2
size: -
DNA: TGTGCCAGCAGCTCCGCCTCTAGCGGGGGGTTCCCCGGGGAGCTGTTTTTT
CDR3: CASSSASSGGFPGELFF

J: TRBJ1-5
V: TRBV3-1/TRBV3-2
D: TRBD1
size: -
DNA: TGTGCCAGCAGCTACTCCGGGACAGGGGGCGGTCAGCCCCAGCATTTT
CDR3: CASSYSGTGGGQPQHF

J: TRBJ1-3
V: TRBV11-2
D: -
size: -
DNA: TGTGCCAGCAGCTTAATTCAGGGGCTCTCTGGAAACACCATATATTTT
CDR3: CASSLIQGLSGNTIYF

J: TRBJ2-5
V: TRBV13
D: TRBD2
size: -
DNA: TGTGCCAGCAGCTTACGGCTAGCGGGCCAAAATTACCAAGAGACCCAGTACTTC
CDR3: CASSLRLAGQNYQETQYF

J: TRBJ2-1
V: TRBV7-9
D: -
size: -
DNA: TGTGCCAGCAGCCTGGGAGCGAGCAATGAGCAGTTCTTC
CDR3: CASSLGASNEQFF

J: TRBJ2-5
V: TRBV28
D: TRBD1
size: -
DNA: TGTGCCAGCAGTTCCACATTACAGGGGCCGGCGTTTAAGACCCAGTACTTC
CDR3: CASSSTLQGPAFKTQYF

J: TRBJ2-7
V: TRBV5-6
D: TRBD1
size: -
DNA: TGTGCCAGCAGTCAGCTACAGGGGACAGGGAACTACGAGCAGTACTTC
CDR3: CASSQLQGTGNYEQYF

J: TRBJ2-5
V: TRBV18
D: TRBD1
size: -
DNA: TGTGCCAGCTCACCAGACAGGGGCATCGAGACCCAGTACTTC
CDR3: CASSPDRGIETQYF

J: TRBJ2-3
V: TRBV20-1
D: -
size: -
DNA: TGCAGTGCTAGAGTAGCGGATACGCAGTATTTT
CDR3: CSARVADTQYF

J: TRBJ2-3
V: TRBV10-1
D: -
size: -
DNA: TGCGCCAGCAGCAAAGGGGACACCTCCACAGATACGCAGTATTTT
CDR3: CASSKGDTSTDTQYF

J: TRBJ2-3
V: TRBV2
D: -
size: -
DNA: TGTGCCAGCAGTGAATTTCGACTGGCCGATACGCAGTATTTT
CDR3: CASSEFRLADTQYF

J: TRBJ2-1
V: TRBV18
D: TRBD2
size: -
DNA: TGTGCCAGCTCACCACGGAATCTAGCGGGGGGGCGAAGGCGCAATGAGCAGTTCTTC
CDR3: CASSPRNLAGGRRRNEQFF

J: TRBJ2-7
V: TRBV4-1
D: -
size: -
DNA: TGCGCCAGCAGCCAAGATGGGACTTCCCTTACCGAGCAGTACTTC
CDR3: CASSQDGTSLTEQYF

J: TRBJ2-1
V: TRBV5-4
D: -
size: -
DNA: TGTGCCAGCAGTTCGGAGGGCCCCTACAATGAGCAGTTCTTC
CDR3: CASSSEGPYNEQFF

J: TRBJ1-2
V: TRBV11-2
D: TRBD1
size: -
DNA: TGTGCCAGCAGCTTACAGGGGGACTATGGCTACACCTTC
CDR3: CASSLQGDYGYTF

J: TRBJ2-2
V: TRBV9
D: -
size: -
DNA: TGTGCCAGCAGCGTACTCAGCACCGGGGAGCTGTTTTTT
CDR3: CASSVLSTGELFF

J: TRBJ2-6
V: TRBV6-6
D: -
size: few
DNA: TGTGCCAGCAGTTACTCCCGGTCTGGGGCCAACGTCCTGACTTTC
CDR3: CASSYSRSGANVLTF

J: TRBJ2-2
V: TRBV6-2/TRBV6-3
D: -
size: once
DNA: TGTGCCAGCAGTTACTCGGGAGCAACCGGGGAGCTGTTTTTT
CDR3: CASSYSGATGELFF

J: TRBJ1-1
V: TRBV2
D: -
size: -
DNA: TGTGCCAGCAGTGGTCCCCTTTCGGTTCCTTTCTTT
CDR3: CASSGPLSVPFF

J: TRBJ1-6
V: TRBV19
D: -
size: -
DNA: TGTGCCAGTAGTTTCCTCCAATGGGCAGGGGAAAATTCACCCCTCCACTTT
CDR3: CASSFLQWAGENSPLHF

J: TRBJ1-3
V: TRBV6-6
D: -
size: -
DNA: TGTGCCAGCAGTTACTCGGAGTCCCTTGGTCCCACCATATATTTT
CDR3: CASSYSESLGPTIYF

J: TRBJ2-1
V: TRBV6-2/TRBV6-3
D: TRBD2
size: -
DNA: TGTGCCAGCAGTTACCTTGGGACTAGCGGGGGGTCCTCATACAATGAGCAGTTCTTC
CDR3: CASSYLGTSGGSSYNEQFF